This entry features one TCR beta chain sequence. Its antigen is unidentified. Cryopreserved PBMCs yielded about 2 micrograms of genomic DNA for TCR beta libraries. This specimen belongs to a study of cytotoxic CD8 clonotypes in ibrutinib-treated CLL. In the study overall: Among the patients, roughly ten presented as relapsed/refractory and around 16 as treatment-naive; approximately 17 showed unmutated IGHV. Broader study findings: Rare overall, public clonotypes shrank or held steady under therapy. Age-matched healthy donor levels were exceeded by baseline clonality, which tracked circulating CD8+ T-cell counts.

Germline CDR1 and CDR2: SGHDN and FVKESK. Deletions cut 3 bases from V and 4 bases from J, with 7 bases between. The CDR3 loop spans 13 amino acids. Using immunoSEQ multiplex PCR, the repertoire was profiled, and TCRdb retains in-frame clones only, with some absent. This table holds over 250,000 clones, 60% to 80% found once. The genes are TRBV14 and TRBJ2-1; D uncertain. The receptor was isolated from a human donor with chronic lymphocytic leukemia. Material: PBMCs, obtained at disease progression, from a patient treated with ibrutinib. CDR3 DNA sequence: TGTGCCAGCAGCCAGGGGTCTTACAATGAGCAGTTCTTC. Its translation is CASSQGSYNEQFF.